The 26 T cell receptor beta chains reported below all come from one sample, sequenced in a study of T cell repertoires in cytomegalovirus infection. TCRdb redid the calling of the reads with MiXCR, one entry per CDR3 protein. The sample contains 290,000 or so distinct CDR3 sequences, around 10% of which appear only once. Sequencing input: PBMCs. The receptors come from a human donor in good health (CMV status not recorded). Some clones in this sample may be carry-over from other donors' samples.

This clonotype was recorded at least ten times. This chain links TRBV2 with TRBJ2-5; 10 bases fit TRBD2. V gave up 6 bases and J gave up 5 bases; unmatched junction bases: 12. Germline CDR1 SNHLY, CDR2 FYNNEI. The CDR3 runs 16 residues. CDR3 loop: CASSSGTSVLRETQYF. In nucleotides, the CDR3 is TGTGCCAGCAGCTCCGGGACTAGCGTATTAAGGGAGACCCAGTACTTC.

This clonotype was seen many times. This chain links TRBV3-1 with TRBJ1-1, with unresolved D. Germline assignment: CDR1 LGHDT and CDR2 YNNKEL (reference sequence). The CDR3 spans 17 residues. V lost 1 base, J lost 1 base, and 16 bases lay in between. This chain's CDR3 is CASSQGQLKVRNTEAFF. CDR3 DNA: TGTGCCAGCAGCCAAGGTCAGCTTAAGGTGAGGAACACTGAAGCTTTCTTT.

The chain links TRBV29-1 to TRBJ1-1; 11 bases agree with TRBD1. Trimming at V came to 4 bases and at J to 7 bases, leaving 5 bases not matched to a gene. CDR3 length: 13 residues. CDR1 SQVTM and CDR2 ANQGSEA come from the germline V gene. CDR3 residues: CSVARGTGGEAFF. CDR3 in DNA: TGCAGCGTTGCAAGAGGGACAGGGGGTGAAGCTTTCTTT. Supplemented by reference TRBV29-1 and TRBJ1-1, the full variable domain reads SAVISQKPSRDICQRGTSLTIQCQVDSQVTMMFWYRQQPGQSLTLIATANQGSEATYESGFVIDKFPISRPNLTFSTLTVSNMSPEDSSIYLCSVARGTGGEAFFGQGTRLTVV.

This clonotype was counted ten times or more. This chain joins TRBV12-3 or TRBV12-4 and TRBJ2-5; tentative D call: TRBD2 (6 bases). This CDR3 spans 15 amino acids. V was pared by 3 bases and J by 6 bases, with 17 bases between. CDR3 nucleotide sequence: TGTGCCAGCAGTTTGGATAAAGGACTAAAAAAGACCCAGTACTTC. This sequence encodes CASSLDKGLKKTQYF.

This clonotype occurred many times. The rearrangement joins TRBV7-9 to TRBJ2-1; TRBD2 is a possible D gene (6 bases). CDR1 is SEHNR, CDR2 FQNEAQ, per germline (reference sequence). This CDR3 spans 16 amino acids. Trimming stripped 0 bases from V and 9 bases from J, with 18 bases between. The CDR3 region is CASSLAFGGPRGEQFF. DNA of the CDR3: TGTGCCAGCAGCTTAGCATTCGGGGGACCTCGGGGTGAGCAGTTCTTC.

This clonotype came up many times. The chain uses TRBV28 and TRBJ1-5, with D possibly being TRBD1 (5 bases). Germline assignment: CDR1 MDHEN and CDR2 SYDVKM. V was trimmed by 6 bases and J by 4 bases, leaving 13 bases between them. This CDR3 is built from 14 residues. The CDR3 DNA sequence: TGTGCCAGCAGGACTCCAGGGCCGAATCAGCCCCAGCATTTT. Its protein product is CASRTPGPNQPQHF.

This clonotype was picked up many times. This chain joins TRBV7-2 and TRBJ1-1; D may be TRBD1 (5 bases). Trimming cost V 3 bases and J 1 base, with 27 bases left between them. Germline CDR1 SGHTA, CDR2 FQGNSA. The CDR3 is 20 residues long. The DNA of the CDR3 is TGTGCCAGCAGCTTTTTCCCTCGGATGGTAGTGGGGACTCGGAACACTGAAGCTTTCTTT. This encodes CASSFFPRMVVGTRNTEAFF.

The gene calls are TRBV29-1 and TRBJ1-1; the match to TRBD1 covers 7 bases. CDR3 length equals 14 residues. Looked up from germline, CDR1 is SQVTM and CDR2 is ANQGSEA. With V trimmed by 6 bases and J by 0 bases, 7 bases remained unmatched. The CDR3 coding sequence is TGCAGCGTCCGCGCACAGGGGATGAACACTGAAGCTTTCTTT. Its translation is CSVRAQGMNTEAFF. The whole variable domain, remainder taken from reference TRBV29-1 and TRBJ1-1, is SAVISQKPSRDICQRGTSLTIQCQVDSQVTMMFWYRQQPGQSLTLIATANQGSEATYESGFVIDKFPISRPNLTFSTLTVSNMSPEDSSIYLCSVRAQGMNTEAFFGQGTRLTVV.

This clonotype was recorded many times. The chain uses TRBV20-1 and TRBJ2-7, with D possibly matching TRBD2 (6 bases). CDR1 and CDR2 from the germline V gene are DFQATT and SNEGSKA (reference sequence). V dropped 5 bases and J dropped 2 bases, with 13 bases sitting between them. CDR3 length: 13 amino acids. CDR3: CSAGGDGTYEQYF. In DNA, the CDR3 is TGCAGTGCTGGAGGGGACGGAACCTACGAGCAGTACTTC.

This clonotype has at least ten counts. This chain connects TRBV7-2 to TRBJ2-3; 7 bases align to TRBD2. CDR1 and CDR2 (germline): SGHTA, FQGNSA. The ends lost 2 bases at V and 7 bases at J; junction bases unmatched: 12. This CDR3 comprises 16 residues. CDR3: CASSLRRRAGFHTQYF. The CDR3 nucleotides are TGTGCCAGCAGCTTACGTCGCAGAGCGGGGTTTCATACGCAGTATTTT.

This clonotype has at least ten counts. The rearrangement uses TRBV19 and TRBJ2-3, with 8 bases identical to TRBD2. The CDR3 sequence is 16 residues long. The ends lost 5 bases at V and 0 bases at J; junction bases unmatched: 7. Germline V gives CDR1 LNHDA, CDR2 SQIVND (reference sequence). The CDR3 DNA reads TGTGCCAGTAGTCCCGTAGCGGGGCTTAGCACAGATACGCAGTATTTT. It is translated as CASSPVAGLSTDTQYF.

This clonotype was seen many times. V is TRBV29-1 and J is TRBJ2-5, with D perhaps assigned TRBD1 or TRBD2 (6 bases each). The length of the CDR3 is 14 residues. Per the germline V gene, CDR1 is SQVTM and CDR2 is ANQGSEA. V lost 4 bases, J lost 1 base, and 13 bases lay in between. The CDR3 DNA is TGCAGCGTTGGCAGACCGGGGGCCCAAGAGACCCAGTACTTC. It is translated as CSVGRPGAQETQYF.

The V gene is TRBV5-6, the J gene TRBJ2-6; TRBD1 matches 9 bases. The CDR3 extends over 16 amino acids. Germline V gives CDR1 SGHDT, CDR2 YYEEEE. V shed 7 bases, J shed 2 bases, and the junction held 7 bases outside the gene matches. The CDR3 region is CASGRTGETGANVLTF. CDR3 in DNA: TGTGCCAGCGGTCGGACAGGGGAGACTGGGGCCAACGTCCTGACTTTC.

This clonotype came up many times. This chain links TRBV6-2 or TRBV6-3 with TRBJ1-4, with 7 bases that match TRBD1. With V trimmed by 6 bases and J by 6 bases, 13 bases remained unmatched. CDR1 is MNHEY, CDR2 SVGEGT, per germline. The CDR3 loop spans 16 amino acids. CDR3 region: CASSIYLTGRDEKLFF. Written as DNA, the CDR3 is TGTGCCAGCAGCATCTACTTGACAGGGAGGGATGAAAAACTGTTTTTT.

In this sample, this clonotype turned up many times. This chain links TRBV5-1 with TRBJ2-1, with D possibly being TRBD2 (5 bases). This CDR3 is 13 amino acids long. V was clipped by 3 bases and J by 9 bases, with 13 bases between them. Germline V gene lookup returns CDR1 SGHRS and CDR2 YFSETQ. CDR3: CASSSDWAGEQFF. Written as DNA, the CDR3 is TGCGCCAGCAGCTCGGACTGGGCGGGTGAGCAGTTCTTC.

V is TRBV29-1 and J is TRBJ2-2; 10 bases line up with TRBD1. The CDR3 spans 15 residues. The junction had 8 bases not matched to a gene; V was cut back by 4 bases and J by 6 bases. Per the germline V gene, CDR1 is SQVTM and CDR2 is ANQGSEA. CDR3 in amino acids: CSVAVGGTGAGELFF. For the CDR3, the DNA is TGCAGCGTTGCCGTTGGGGGGACAGGGGCCGGGGAGCTGTTTTTT.

This clonotype was recorded at least ten times. The V gene is TRBV13, the J gene TRBJ2-1; 7 bases match TRBD1. J gave up 7 bases and V 5 bases, and 11 bases lay outside the gene matches. Germline V gene lookup returns CDR1 PRHDT and CDR2 FYEKMQ (reference sequence). This CDR3 is 15 amino acids long. The CDR3 sequence: CASSDSRQGGNEQFF. The CDR3 bases are TGTGCCAGCAGCGACTCTCGACAGGGCGGGAATGAGCAGTTCTTC. The variable domain in full, completed from reference TRBV13 and TRBJ2-1, reads AAGVIQSPRHLIKEKRETATLKCYPIPRHDTVYWYQQGPGQDPQFLISFYEKMQSDKGSIPDRFSAQQFSDYHSELNMSSLELGDSALYFCASSDSRQGGNEQFFGPGTRLTVL.

This clonotype has a count of ten or more. The V call is TRBV12-3 or TRBV12-4, the J call TRBJ2-7; TRBD1 aligns across 10 bases. V lost 6 bases to trimming and J lost 1 base; unmatched junction nucleotides: 3. The CDR3 has 14 amino acids. Here the CDR3 DNA reads TGTGCCAGCAGAAGACAGGGGGCTTCCTACGAGCAGTACTTC. Amino acids: CASRRQGASYEQYF.

This clonotype was detected ten times or more. The rearrangement links TRBV20-1 to TRBJ2-3; D gene uncertain. Germline assignment: CDR1 DFQATT and CDR2 SNEGSKA (reference sequence). Between the trimmed V and J ends, which lost 1 base and 4 bases, there was a span of 15 bases. The CDR3 is made up of 15 amino acids. The CDR3 loop reads CSARGLLGMADTQYF. DNA for the CDR3: TGCAGTGCTAGAGGCCTCCTTGGGATGGCAGATACGCAGTATTTT.

The table lists this clonotype with many counts. The chain links TRBV7-2 to TRBJ1-2; D is ambiguous. The length of the CDR3 is 13 residues. The germline V gene encodes CDR1 SGHTA and CDR2 FQGNSA. V lost 4 bases and J lost 8, with 14 bases in between. Here the CDR3 DNA reads TGTGCCAGCAGCTCCCTACCTTCCTCCGGCTACACCTTC. Translated: CASSSLPSSGYTF.

This clonotype was seen at least ten times. J is TRBJ1-2 and V is TRBV10-1; no definite D call. Deletions cut 0 bases from V and 8 bases from J, with 10 bases between. CDR1 is WNHNN and CDR2 is SYGVQD in the germline V gene (reference sequence). The CDR3 is made up of 13 amino acids. The CDR3 coding sequence is TGCGCCAGCAGTGAGTCGGTAGGGATCGGCTACACCTTC. Translating gives CASSESVGIGYTF.

This clonotype was counted ten times or more. The rearrangement uses TRBV10-3 and TRBJ2-7; a possible D gene is TRBD1 (5 bases). This CDR3 comprises 15 residues. The V end lost 2 bases, the J end lost 4 bases, and 15 bases lay between the germline ends. Germline CDR1 reads ENHRY; CDR2 reads SYGVKD. The CDR3 loop is CAISELNWGLYEQYF. In DNA form, the CDR3 reads TGTGCCATCAGTGAGCTCAACTGGGGCTTGTACGAGCAGTACTTC.

This clonotype has a count of ten or more. This rearrangement joins TRBV20-1 to TRBJ2-3; the D is unclear. V lost 2 bases, J lost 4 bases, and 10 bases lay in between. The CDR3 is 13 residues long. CDR1 and CDR2 from the germline V gene are DFQATT and SNEGSKA (reference sequence). CDR3 nucleotides: TGCAGTGCTAGATTACCCCTAGCAGATACGCAGTATTTT. Translating gives CSARLPLADTQYF.

This chain links TRBV14 with TRBJ1-2, with TRBD1 matching 7 bases. CDR1 SGHDN and CDR2 FVKESK come from the germline V gene. Trimming at V came to 5 bases and at J to 3 bases, leaving 6 bases not matched to a gene. The CDR3 has 14 amino acids. DNA of the CDR3: TGTGCCAGCAGCTCCGGGACAGCGTACTATGGCTACACCTTC. It codes for CASSSGTAYYGYTF. Full variable domain (remainder filled in from reference TRBV14 and TRBJ1-2): EAGVTQFPSHSVIEKGQTVTLRCDPISGHDNLYWYRRVMGKEIKFLLHFVKESKQDESGMPNNRFLAERTGGTYSTLKVQPAELEDSGVYFCASSSGTAYYGYTFGSGTRLTVV.

This clonotype showed up many times. The CDR3 DNA reads as TGTGCCAGCAGTAACATACCCAGACAGGGAAGCTACAATGAGCAGTTCTTC. Its translation is CASSNIPRQGSYNEQFF. The chain joins TRBV6-2 or TRBV6-3 to TRBJ2-1; 7 positions match TRBD1. There are 17 residues in the CDR3. Germline CDR1 is MNHEY and CDR2 is SVGEGT. V dropped 5 bases and J dropped 3; count of bases not matched to a gene: 13.

This clonotype has ten or more counts. The CDR3 DNA is TGTGCCAGCAGTTTGGCGTCAGGGGGTTTCTCTGGGGCCAACGTCCTGACTTTC. Translation: CASSLASGGFSGANVLTF. The chain employs TRBV12-3 or TRBV12-4 and TRBJ2-6; 7 bases are shared with TRBD1. This CDR3 spans 18 amino acids. The V and J ends lost 3 bases and 0 bases, in that order; junction bases with no gene match: 8.